This entry lists 9 T cell receptor beta chains sequenced from one sample in a study of blood T cell repertoires in COVID-19. Assay used: immunoSEQ multiplex PCR; TCRdb lists only in-frame clones, some missing. This table has more than 150,000 clones, 90% appearing once. Sequenced: peripheral blood. These TCRs come from a man aged 45-60 years with acute or convalescent COVID-19.

This clone was detected a few times. The chain recombines TRBV21-1 with TRBJ1-1; the table calls TRBD1, which could not be checked here. TRBV21-1 is an annotated pseudogene. CDR3 length: 14 residues. CDR3 in amino acids: CASKSDRDNTEAFF. DNA of the CDR3: TGTGCCAGCAAGTCGGACAGGGACAACACTGAAGCTTTCTTT.

This rearrangement joins TRBV9 to TRBJ2-5, with 10 bases that match TRBD2. The germline V gene encodes CDR1 SGDLS and CDR2 YYNGEE. V was clipped by 3 bases and J by 4 bases; unmatched bases: 6. The CDR3 consists of 15 residues. The CDR3 nucleotides are TGTGCCAGCAGCGCTAGCGGGAGTCCCCTAGAGACCCAGTACTTC. This codes for CASSASGSPLETQYF.

The chain couples TRBV19 to TRBJ2-2; tentative D call: TRBD1 (6 bases). The CDR3 contains 15 residues. The ends were cut back, 1 base at V and 3 bases at J, with 9 bases in the middle. Germline V gives CDR1 LNHDA, CDR2 SQIVND (reference sequence). In nucleotides, the CDR3 is TGTGCCAGTAGTATAGGTAGGACAGACACCGGGGAGCTGTTTTTT. This sequence encodes CASSIGRTDTGELFF.

The V call is TRBV5-1, the J call TRBJ1-2; TRBD1 agrees at 11 bases. Unmatched junction bases numbered 3, after V lost 4 bases and J lost 7 bases. The CDR3 sequence is 13 residues long. Germline-derived CDR1 and CDR2 are SGHRS and YFSETQ. CDR3 sequence reads: CASSPGQGGGYTF. DNA for the CDR3: TGCGCCAGCAGCCCGGGACAGGGGGGTGGCTACACCTTC. The whole variable domain, remainder taken from reference TRBV5-1 and TRBJ1-2, is KAGVTQTPRYLIKTRGQQVTLSCSPISGHRSVSWYQQTPGQGLQFLFEYFSETQRNKGNFPGRFSGRQFSNSRSEMNVSTLELGDSALYLCASSPGQGGGYTFGSGTRLTVV.

This sequence joins TRBV10-3 and TRBJ1-3; possible D gene TRBD1, 5 bases. The germline gives CDR1 ENHRY, CDR2 SYGVKD. The CDR3 runs 13 residues. V was trimmed by 4 bases and J by 2 bases, leaving 6 bases between them. CDR3 residues: CAISGGAGNTIYF. The CDR3, as DNA: TGTGCCATCAGTGGGGGGGCTGGAAACACCATATATTTT.

This clone was picked up one time. The chain carries TRBV6-5 and TRBJ2-3, with TRBD2 matching over 8 bases. The CDR3 runs 14 residues. V lost 5 bases and J lost 5; bases outside the gene matches: 6. Germline assignment: CDR1 MNHEY and CDR2 SVGAGI. CDR3 coding DNA: TGTGCCAGCAGTCCCCGGGGGGGGAGAGATACGCAGTATTTT. Translation gives CASSPRGGRDTQYF.

The gene calls are TRBV28 and TRBJ2-7; 9 bases line up with TRBD2. The CDR3 runs 14 residues. V lost 6 bases, J lost 2 bases, and 5 bases stayed unmatched. Germline V gene data show CDR1 as MDHEN and CDR2 as SYDVKM. The CDR3 DNA reads as TGTGCCAGCAGAATTAGCGGGAGCACCTACGAGCAGTACTTC. This codes for CASRISGSTYEQYF.

The sample holds a few counts of this clone. V and J are TRBV19 and TRBJ2-7; possibly TRBD1 for D (7 bases). Deletions cut 10 bases from V and 2 bases from J, with 21 bases between. Per germline, CDR1 LNHDA and CDR2 SQIVND (reference sequence). This CDR3 is built from 15 residues. This chain's CDR3 is CANLGGGNGTYEQYF. CDR3 DNA sequence: TGTGCCAATTTAGGGGGCGGGAATGGAACCTACGAGCAGTACTTC.

The chain links TRBV13 to TRBJ2-3; 7 nucleotides agree with TRBD2. CDR3 length: 17 residues. Germline V gene lookup returns CDR1 PRHDT and CDR2 FYEKMQ (reference sequence). The V and J ends lost 1 base and 0 bases, in that order; junction bases with no gene match: 7. The chain's CDR3 is CASSLDMAGVSTDTQYF. The CDR3 DNA follows: TGTGCCAGCAGCTTAGACATGGCGGGAGTGAGCACAGATACGCAGTATTTT. The whole variable domain, filled in from reference TRBV13 and TRBJ2-3, reads AAGVIQSPRHLIKEKRETATLKCYPIPRHDTVYWYQQGPGQDPQFLISFYEKMQSDKGSIPDRFSAQQFSDYHSELNMSSLELGDSALYFCASSLDMAGVSTDTQYFGPGTRLTVL.